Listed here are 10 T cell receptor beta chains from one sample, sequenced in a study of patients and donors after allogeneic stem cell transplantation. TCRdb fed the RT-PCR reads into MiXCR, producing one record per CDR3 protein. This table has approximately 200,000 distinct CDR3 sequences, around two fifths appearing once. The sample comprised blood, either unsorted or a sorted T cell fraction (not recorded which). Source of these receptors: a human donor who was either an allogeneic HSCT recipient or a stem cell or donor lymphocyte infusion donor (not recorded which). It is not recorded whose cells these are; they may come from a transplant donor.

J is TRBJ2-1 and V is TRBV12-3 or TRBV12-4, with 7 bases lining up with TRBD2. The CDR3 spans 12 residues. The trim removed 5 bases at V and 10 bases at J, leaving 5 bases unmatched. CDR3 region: CASSTPAGEQFF. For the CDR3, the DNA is TGTGCCAGCAGTACTCCAGCGGGAGAGCAGTTCTTC.

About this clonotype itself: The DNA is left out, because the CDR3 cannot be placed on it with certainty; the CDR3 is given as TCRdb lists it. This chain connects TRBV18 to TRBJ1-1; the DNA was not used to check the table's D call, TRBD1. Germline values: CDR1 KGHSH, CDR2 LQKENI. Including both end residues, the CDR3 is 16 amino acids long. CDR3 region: CASSPANRGLFGEAFF.

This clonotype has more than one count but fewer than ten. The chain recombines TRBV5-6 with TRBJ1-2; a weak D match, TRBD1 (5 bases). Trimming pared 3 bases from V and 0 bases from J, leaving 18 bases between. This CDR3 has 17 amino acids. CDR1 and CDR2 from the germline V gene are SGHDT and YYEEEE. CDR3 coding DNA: TGTGCCAGCAGCTCCTTAGTCCGGGACGGATCTAACTATGGCTACACCTTC. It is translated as CASSSLVRDGSNYGYTF.

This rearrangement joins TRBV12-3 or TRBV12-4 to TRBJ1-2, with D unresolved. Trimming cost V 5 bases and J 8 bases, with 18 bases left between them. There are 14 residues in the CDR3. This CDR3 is CASSPPLDPTGYTF. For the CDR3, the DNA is TGTGCCAGCAGTCCCCCCTTGGACCCGACGGGCTACACCTTC.

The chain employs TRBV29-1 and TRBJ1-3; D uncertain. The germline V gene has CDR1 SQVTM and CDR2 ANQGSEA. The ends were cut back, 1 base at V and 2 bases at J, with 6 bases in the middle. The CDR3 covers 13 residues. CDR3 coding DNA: TGCAGCGTTGAAGGGGTAGCTGGAAACACCATATATTTT. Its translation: CSVEGVAGNTIYF.

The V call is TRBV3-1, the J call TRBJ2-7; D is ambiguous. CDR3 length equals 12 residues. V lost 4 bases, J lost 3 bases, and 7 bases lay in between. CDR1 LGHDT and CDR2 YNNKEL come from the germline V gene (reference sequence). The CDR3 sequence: CASSPDHYEQYF. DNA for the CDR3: TGTGCCAGCAGCCCTGACCACTACGAGCAGTACTTC.

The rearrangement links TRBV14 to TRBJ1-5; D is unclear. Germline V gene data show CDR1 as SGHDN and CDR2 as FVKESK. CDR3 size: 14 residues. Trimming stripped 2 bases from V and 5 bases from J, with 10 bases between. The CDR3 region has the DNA TGTGCCAGCAGCCAAACGGGTTATGATCAGCCCCAGCATTTT. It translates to CASSQTGYDQPQHF.

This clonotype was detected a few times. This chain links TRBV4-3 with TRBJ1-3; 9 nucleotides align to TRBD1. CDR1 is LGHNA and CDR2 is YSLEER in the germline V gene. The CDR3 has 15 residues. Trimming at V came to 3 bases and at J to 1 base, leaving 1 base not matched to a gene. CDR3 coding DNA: TGCGCCAGCAGCCAGGACAGGGGTTCTGGAAACACCATATATTTT. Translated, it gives CASSQDRGSGNTIYF.

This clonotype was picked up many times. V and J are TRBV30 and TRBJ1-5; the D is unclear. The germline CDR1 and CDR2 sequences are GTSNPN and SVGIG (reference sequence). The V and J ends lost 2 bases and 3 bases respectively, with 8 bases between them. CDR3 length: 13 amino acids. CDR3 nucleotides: TGTGCCTGGAGTAAGTCTTACAATCAGCCCCAGCATTTT. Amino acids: CAWSKSYNQPQHF.

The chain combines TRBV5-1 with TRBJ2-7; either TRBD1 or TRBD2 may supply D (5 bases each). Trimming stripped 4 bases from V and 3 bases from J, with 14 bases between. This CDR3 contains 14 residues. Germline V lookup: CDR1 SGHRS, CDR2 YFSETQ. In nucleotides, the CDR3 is TGCGCCAGCAGCCCGGGGACCGTTATCTACGAGCAGTACTTC. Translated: CASSPGTVIYEQYF.